This TCR beta chain was profiled in a study of blood T cell repertoires in COVID-19. Profiled with immunoSEQ multiplex PCR; TCRdb holds only in-frame clones, not every one. The sample holds about 150,000 clones, 75% to 90% seen once. The CDR3 is 14 amino acids. The germline gives CDR1 SGHVS, CDR2 FNYEAQ. Trimming took 4 bases from V and 0 from J; bases not matched to a gene: 2. Sequencing used peripheral blood. The TCR was taken from a woman in her 70s with acute or convalescent COVID-19. This chain joins TRBV7-6 and TRBJ1-1; TRBD1 agrees at 7 bases. The CDR3 nucleotides read TGTGCCAGCAGCTGGGGACAGATGAACACTGAAGCTTTCTTT. This translates into CASSWGQMNTEAFF.